The 9 T cell receptor beta chains given below trace back to one sample, sequenced in a study of shared clonotypes between healthy human individuals. The table came from immunoSEQ multiplex PCR; TCRdb's copy has only in-frame clones and leaves some out. The data contain roughly 680,000 clones, around 70% of them singletons. The sample taken for sequencing was memory CD4+ T cells sorted from blood. The subset here: CD45RA-negative fraction. These receptors were taken from a woman in her 30s in good health.

This clone has a handful of counts. The V call is TRBV27, the J call TRBJ2-1, with D uncertain. V dropped 8 bases and J dropped 5 bases, with 16 bases sitting between them. From germline, CDR1 is MNHEY and CDR2 SMNVEV (reference sequence). CDR3 length equals 14 residues. CDR3: CASRRGRSDNEQFF. DNA for the CDR3: TGTGCCAGCCGCCGCGGCAGATCGGACAATGAGCAGTTCTTC.

This rearrangement joins TRBV9 to TRBJ2-3, with 11 bases aligning to TRBD2. This CDR3 comprises 16 residues. The germline V gene encodes CDR1 SGDLS and CDR2 YYNGEE. Unmatched junction bases numbered 7, after V lost 3 bases and J lost 4 bases. Here the CDR3 reads CASSAQLAGAADTQYF. CDR3 nucleotide sequence: TGTGCCAGCAGCGCCCAACTAGCGGGAGCTGCAGATACGCAGTATTTT. The entire variable domain, with the rest obtained from reference TRBV9 and TRBJ2-3, is as follows: DSGVTQTPKHLITATGQRVTLRCSPRSGDLSVYWYQQSLDQGLQFLIQYYNGEERAKGNILERFSAQQFPDLHSELNLSSLELGDSALYFCASSAQLAGAADTQYFGPGTRLTVL.

The chain uses TRBV7-9 and TRBJ2-6; 10 positions agree with TRBD1. Trimming at V came to 3 bases and at J to 3 bases, leaving 8 bases not matched to a gene. CDR1 is SEHNR, CDR2 FQNEAQ, per germline (reference sequence). The CDR3 consists of 18 residues. DNA of the CDR3: TGTGCCAGCAGCTTCCCCGGGACAGGGGCCCTTGGGGCCAACGTCCTGACTTTC. It yields the protein CASSFPGTGALGANVLTF.

This chain uses TRBV30 with TRBJ1-1, with D perhaps TRBD1 (5 bases). Germline loops: CDR1 GTSNPN, CDR2 SVGIG (reference sequence). The CDR3 extends over 11 amino acids. The V gene lost 2 bases and the J gene lost 6 bases, with 7 bases spanning the gap. CDR3 sequence (DNA): TGTGCCTGGAGTCCCAGGGCTGAAGCTTTCTTT. Protein product: CAWSPRAEAFF.

The chain carries TRBV19 and TRBJ2-7, with D tentatively TRBD2 (6 bases). The length of the CDR3 is 13 residues. V lost 6 bases to trimming and J lost 2 bases, with 11 bases between them. Germline lookup yields CDR1 LNHDA and CDR2 SQIVND (reference sequence). For the CDR3, the DNA is TGTGCCAGTAGGAGGGGACTTACCTACGAGCAGTACTTC. It is translated as CASRRGLTYEQYF.

This clone was seen just once. This chain joins TRBV6-1 and TRBJ2-4; no definite D call. This CDR3 spans 20 amino acids. CDR1 and CDR2 (germline): MNHNS, SASEGT. The V end lost 2 bases, the J end lost 2 bases, and 25 bases lay between the germline ends. The CDR3 is CASSERRLLPTIGSKNIQYF. In nucleotides, the CDR3 is TGTGCCAGCAGTGAACGGCGGCTACTACCCACCATTGGGTCCAAAAACATTCAGTACTTC.

Notes on this clone: An end of the junction does not agree with germline; a read error may underlie this. The chain carries TRBV25-1 and TRBJ2-1; 9 bases are a match to TRBD2. Germline assignment: CDR1 MGHDK and CDR2 SYGVNS. This CDR3 is built from 16 residues. The CDR3: CASSGLLAGPYNEQFF. DNA for the CDR3: TGTGCCAGCAGTGGCCTACTAGCGGGTCCCTATAATGAGCAGTTCTTC.

The genes are TRBV19 and TRBJ1-4, with D possibly matching TRBD1 (6 bases). V was clipped by 1 base and J by 7 bases, with 10 bases between them. The CDR3 sequence is 14 residues long. From germline, CDR1 is LNHDA and CDR2 SQIVND (reference sequence). CDR3: CASSIGDNGEKLFF. The DNA for the CDR3 is TGTGCCAGTAGTATAGGGGACAACGGTGAAAAACTGTTTTTT.

This chain links TRBV5-1 with TRBJ2-2; D is uncertain. Per germline, CDR1 SGHRS and CDR2 YFSETQ. The CDR3 loop spans 15 amino acids. The V end lost 3 bases, the J end lost 7 bases, and 16 bases lay between the germline ends. The CDR3 is CASSSLDAWYGELFF. The CDR3 DNA is TGCGCCAGCAGCTCGCTAGATGCGTGGTACGGGGAGCTGTTTTTT.